The clone carrying this T cell receptor beta chain was recorded many times. TCRdb passed the 5' RACE reads through MiXCR, listing each CDR3 protein once. The sample has roughly 76,000 distinct CDR3 sequences, approximately 3.4% seen once. The length of the CDR3 is 14 residues. Germline V gene sequence: CDR1 LNHNV, CDR2 YYDKDF (reference sequence). The germline V and J ends were trimmed by 5 bases and 10 bases, with 15 bases remaining between them. The data were taken from a study of neurological immune-mediated disorders. Material: PBMCs. The chain uses TRBV15 and TRBJ1-6; D call uncertain. This sequence originates from a woman aged 50 to 60 with multiple sclerosis. CDR3 region: CATSDRVSGSPLHF. CDR3 nucleotides: TGTGCCACCAGCGATCGGGTGTCGGGATCACCCCTCCACTTT.